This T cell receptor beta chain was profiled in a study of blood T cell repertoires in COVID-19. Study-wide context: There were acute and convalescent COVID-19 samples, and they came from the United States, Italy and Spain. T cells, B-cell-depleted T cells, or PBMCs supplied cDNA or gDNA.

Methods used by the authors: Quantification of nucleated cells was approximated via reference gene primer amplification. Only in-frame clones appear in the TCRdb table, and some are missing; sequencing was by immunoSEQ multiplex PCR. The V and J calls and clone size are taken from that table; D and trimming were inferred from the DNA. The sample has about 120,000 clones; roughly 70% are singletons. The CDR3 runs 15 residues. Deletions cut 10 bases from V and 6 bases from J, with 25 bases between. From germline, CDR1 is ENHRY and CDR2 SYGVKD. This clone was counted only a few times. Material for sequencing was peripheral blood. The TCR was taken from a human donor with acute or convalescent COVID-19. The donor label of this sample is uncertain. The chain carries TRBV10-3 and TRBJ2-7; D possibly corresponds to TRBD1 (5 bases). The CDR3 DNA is TGTGCCACTTCCCGTTCGACAGCCTTATTGAGCGAGCAGTACTTC. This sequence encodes CATSRSTALLSEQYF.